This T cell receptor beta chain was sequenced during a study of T-cell reconstitution after alpha-beta-depleted transplantation in children. The germline CDR1 and CDR2 sequences are SGHDT and YYEEEE. The CDR3 is 14 amino acids. Trimming cost V 2 bases and J 8 bases; bases outside gene matches: 7. During its preparation, the TCRbeta library received unique molecular identifiers. TCRdb independently ran MiXCR on the PCR reads; one entry per CDR3 protein. The sample has hundreds of thousands of distinct CDR3 sequences, about 14% seen once. The receptor comes from a human donor who donated a stem cell graft to a child with Fanconi anemia. The material was PBMCs, obtained from the stem cell graft. The rearrangement uses TRBV5-6 and TRBJ2-1; TRBD1 agrees at 7 bases. This CDR3 reads CASSFRQGTHEQFF. The CDR3 coding sequence is TGTGCCAGCAGCTTTCGACAGGGTACGCATGAGCAGTTCTTC. Looking up the rest from reference TRBV5-6 and TRBJ2-1 gives the full variable domain: DAGVTQSPTHLIKTRGQQVTLRCSPKSGHDTVSWYQQALGQGPQFIFQYYEEEERQRGNFPDRFSGHQFPNYSSELNVNALLLGDSALYLCASSFRQGTHEQFFGPGTRLTVL.